These 11 T cell receptor beta chains were sequenced from one sample in a study of T cell repertoires in cytomegalovirus infection. MiXCR was run by TCRdb on the reads, yielding one entry per CDR3 protein. The data show 140,000 to 150,000 distinct CDR3 sequences, with approximately 30% seen just once and about 56% held by the top ten. Their target antigens are unknown. Here the sequenced sample was CD8+ T cells from cultured PBMCs, taken from culture after CMV antigen stimulation. These receptors all come from a human donor in good health (CMV status not recorded). Some clones in this sample may be carry-over from other donors' samples.

The chain joins TRBV12-3 or TRBV12-4 to TRBJ1-1; the D is unclear. The CDR3 is 14 residues long. Trimming removed 5 bases at V and 0 bases at J, with 10 bases between. In DNA, the CDR3 is TGTGCCAGCAGTCTAGGACGGATGAACACTGAAGCTTTCTTT. Residues: CASSLGRMNTEAFF.

This clonotype was seen more than once but under ten times. This chain joins TRBV20-1 and TRBJ2-7; D possibly corresponds to TRBD2 (6 bases). CDR3 length: 13 residues. CDR1 is DFQATT and CDR2 is SNEGSKA in the germline V gene (reference sequence). V was cut by 3 bases and J by 2 bases, with 11 bases left in between. The CDR3 loop is CSASGGTAYEQYF. Written as DNA, the CDR3 is TGCAGTGCTAGTGGGGGGACCGCCTACGAGCAGTACTTC.

This clonotype showed up just a few times. The rearrangement joins TRBV18 to TRBJ2-3; no reliable D call. The CDR3 covers 12 residues. Looked up from germline, CDR1 is KGHSH and CDR2 is LQKENI. V was pared by 2 bases and J by 5 bases, with 5 bases between. CDR3 sequence (DNA): TGTGCCAGCTCACCATCTCAAGATACGCAGTATTTT. It is translated as CASSPSQDTQYF.

As for this clonotype: At one boundary the junction diverges from the germline segment, which might be a read error. The CDR3 DNA is TGTGCCAGCAGTTTATTGAGGGGGCTCTCCAATAATTCACCCCTCCACTTT. Protein: CASSLLRGLSNNSPLHF. The rearrangement links TRBV28 to TRBJ1-6; 7 bases map to TRBD1. CDR3 size: 17 residues. Per the germline V gene, CDR1 is MDHEN and CDR2 is SYDVKM.

The V call is TRBV5-6, the J call TRBJ1-5, with TRBD1 identical over 7 bases. Germline V CDR1 and CDR2: SGHDT, YYEEEE. V lost 0 bases to trimming and J lost 5 bases; unmatched junction nucleotides: 5. The CDR3 has 15 amino acids. The DNA for the CDR3 is TGTGCCAGCAGCTTGGCCCGACAGGGTCATCAGCCCCAGCATTTT. It specifies CASSLARQGHQPQHF.

The chain combines TRBV15 with TRBJ1-1, with D possibly TRBD1 on 5 matching bases. Germline CDR1 is LNHNV and CDR2 is YYDKDF (reference sequence). The CDR3 spans 13 residues. Trimming removed 0 bases from V and 11 bases from J, with 13 bases in between. CDR3 nucleotide sequence: TGTGCCACCAGCAGAGATCTGGGGGGAGCCGCTTTCTTT. Translating gives CATSRDLGGAAFF.

This clonotype came up a few times. The chain uses TRBV7-6 and TRBJ2-1; TRBD1 aligns across 7 bases. Germline trimming cut 5 bases from V and 1 base from J; bases unmatched to any gene: 11. CDR1 and CDR2 from the germline V gene are SGHVS and FNYEAQ. The CDR3 is made up of 17 amino acids. CDR3 nucleotide sequence: TGTGCCAGCAGCCCCGACCCACAGGGGTGGTCCTACAATGAGCAGTTCTTC. This sequence encodes CASSPDPQGWSYNEQFF. Filled out from reference TRBV7-6 and TRBJ2-1, the complete variable domain reads GAGVSQSPRYKVTKRGQDVALRCDPISGHVSLYWYRQALGQGPEFLTYFNYEAQQDKSGLPNDRFSAERPEGSISTLTIQRTEQRDSAMYRCASSPDPQGWSYNEQFFGPGTRLTVL.

The rearrangement uses TRBV28 and TRBJ2-7, with a weak D call TRBD1 (5 bases). This CDR3 is built from 14 residues. The germline gives CDR1 MDHEN, CDR2 SYDVKM. The V end was cut by 4 bases, the J end by 4 bases, with 14 bases between. The CDR3 bases are TGTGCCAGCAGTTCGAGGACAACTCCGTACGAGCAGTACTTC. Translated: CASSSRTTPYEQYF.

The table lists this clonotype with a few counts. The chain employs TRBV7-4 and TRBJ1-1; unclear D gene. V was cut by 5 bases and J by 7 bases, with 11 bases left in between. This CDR3 region has 12 residues. From germline, CDR1 is SGHVT and CDR2 SQSDAQ. The CDR3 bases are TGTGCCAGCAGCCTGTTGGCTAATGAAGCTTTCTTT. This gives the protein CASSLLANEAFF. Full variable domain (missing parts from reference TRBV7-4 and TRBJ1-1): GAGVSQSPRYKVAKRGRDVALRCDSISGHVTLYWYRQTLGQGSEVLTYSQSDAQRDKSGRPSGRFSAERPERSVSTLKIQRTEQGDSAVYLCASSLLANEAFFGQGTRLTVV.

This clonotype was detected ten times or more. The V gene is TRBV4-1, the J gene TRBJ1-1, with 7 positions matching TRBD1. The germline CDR1 and CDR2 sequences are MGHRA and YSYEKL. The CDR3 runs 15 residues. V shed 1 base and J 3 bases; nucleotides not matched to a gene: 5. The CDR3 reads CASSQGIGGYTEAFF. In DNA, the CDR3 is TGCGCCAGCAGCCAAGGAATAGGGGGCTACACTGAAGCTTTCTTT.

The chain's CDR3 is CATSDPWGPLAGFTDTQYF. The CDR3 region has the DNA TGTGCCACCAGTGATCCTTGGGGCCCACTAGCGGGGTTCACAGATACGCAGTATTTT. This rearrangement joins TRBV24-1 to TRBJ2-3, with TRBD2 matching over 10 bases. V gave up 3 bases and J gave up 2 bases; unmatched junction bases: 13. Germline lookup yields CDR1 KGHDR and CDR2 SFDVKD. This CDR3 has 19 amino acids.